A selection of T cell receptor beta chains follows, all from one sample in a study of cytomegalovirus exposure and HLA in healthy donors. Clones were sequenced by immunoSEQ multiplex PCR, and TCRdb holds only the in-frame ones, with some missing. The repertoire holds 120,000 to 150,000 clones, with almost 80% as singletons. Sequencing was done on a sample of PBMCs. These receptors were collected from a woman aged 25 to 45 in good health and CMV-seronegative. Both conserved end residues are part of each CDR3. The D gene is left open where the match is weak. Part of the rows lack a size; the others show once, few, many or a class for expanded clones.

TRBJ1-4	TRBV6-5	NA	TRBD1	CASGTGGGEKLFF	TGTGCCAGCGGGACAGGGGGGGGTGAAAAACTGTTTTTT
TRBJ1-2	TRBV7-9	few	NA	CASSLGAQTRGYTF	TGTGCCAGCAGCTTAGGGGCTCAAACTAGGGGCTACACCTTC
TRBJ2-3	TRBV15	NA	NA	CATSGGWSDTQYF	TGTGCCACCAGCGGGGGGTGGTCAGATACGCAGTATTTT
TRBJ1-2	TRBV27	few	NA	CASSLAGGSYGYTF	TGTGCCAGCAGTCTTGCAGGAGGAAGCTATGGCTACACCTTC
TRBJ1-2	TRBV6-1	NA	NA	CASSDRPYGYTF	TGTGCCAGCAGTGACAGGCCCTATGGCTACACCTTC
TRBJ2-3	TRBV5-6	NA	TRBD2	CASSRRLAGGRDTQYF	TGTGCCAGCAGCCGCCGACTAGCGGGGGGGCGAGATACGCAGTATTTT
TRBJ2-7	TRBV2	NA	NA	CASSYSYEQYF	TGTGCCAGCAGTTACTCCTACGAGCAGTACTTC
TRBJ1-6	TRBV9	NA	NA	CASSVADAGNSPLHF	TGTGCCAGCAGCGTAGCTGATGCGGGAAATTCACCCCTCCACTTT
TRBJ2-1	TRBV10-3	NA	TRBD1	CAISATLGQGIAYNEQFF	TGTGCCATCAGTGCCACCCTGGGACAGGGGATCGCCTACAATGAGCAGTTCTTC
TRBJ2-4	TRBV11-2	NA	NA	CASTSTQGIAKNIQYF	TGTGCCAGCACCTCAACCCAGGGGATAGCCAAAAACATTCAGTACTTC
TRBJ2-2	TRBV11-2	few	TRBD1	CASSKRDRVTGELFF	TGTGCCAGCAGCAAGAGGGACAGGGTAACCGGGGAGCTGTTTTTT
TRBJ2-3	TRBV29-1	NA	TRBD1	CSVLTGGGSADTQYF	TGCAGCGTTCTTACAGGGGGCGGCAGCGCAGATACGCAGTATTTT
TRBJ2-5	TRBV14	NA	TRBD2	CASSSKSPGLGQETQYF	TGTGCCAGCAGCTCCAAAAGTCCGGGACTAGGGCAAGAGACCCAGTACTTC
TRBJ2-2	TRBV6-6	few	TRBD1	CASSYPGQGNTGELFF	TGTGCCAGCAGTTACCCTGGACAGGGGAACACCGGGGAGCTGTTTTTT
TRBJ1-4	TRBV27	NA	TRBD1	CASSFGTGGMRKLFF	TGTGCCAGCAGTTTCGGGACAGGGGGGATGAGGAAACTGTTTTTT
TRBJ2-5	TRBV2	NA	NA	CASSDRGAGETQYF	TGTGCCAGCAGTGACCGGGGGGCTGGAGAGACCCAGTACTTC
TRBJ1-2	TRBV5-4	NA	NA	CASRPEWGGGVNGYTF	TGTGCCAGCAGGCCCGAGTGGGGAGGGGGAGTAAATGGCTACACCTTC
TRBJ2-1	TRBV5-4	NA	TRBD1	CASSFPGQGYNEQFF	TGTGCCAGCAGCTTCCCGGGACAGGGGTACAATGAGCAGTTCTTC
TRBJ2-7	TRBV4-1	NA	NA	CASSHTRDTYEQYF	TGCGCCAGCAGCCACACCAGGGACACCTACGAGCAGTACTTC
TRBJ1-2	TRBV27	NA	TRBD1	CASSTNVLGQGAGYTF	TGTGCCAGCAGCACCAACGTACTGGGACAGGGTGCTGGCTACACCTTC
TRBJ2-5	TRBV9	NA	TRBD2	CASSVRPSGGTSQETQYF	TGTGCCAGCAGCGTAAGGCCTAGCGGGGGGACCTCCCAAGAGACCCAGTACTTC
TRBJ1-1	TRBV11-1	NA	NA	CASSFGGVGMYTEAFF	TGTGCCAGCAGCTTCGGAGGGGTGGGAATGTACACTGAAGCTTTCTTT
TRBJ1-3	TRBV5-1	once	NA	CASSLVGEAGNTIYF	TGCGCCAGCAGCTTGGTCGGGGAGGCTGGAAACACCATATATTTT
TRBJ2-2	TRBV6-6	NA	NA	CASRRGRVNTGELFF	TGTGCCAGCAGAAGGGGGAGGGTTAACACCGGGGAGCTGTTTTTT
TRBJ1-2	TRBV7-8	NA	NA	CASSGFGEGYGYTF	TGTGCCAGCAGCGGTTTTGGGGAGGGCTATGGCTACACCTTC
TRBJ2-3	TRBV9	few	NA	CASSVAGRGTTDTQYF	TGTGCCAGCAGCGTAGCGGGCAGGGGAACCACAGATACGCAGTATTTT
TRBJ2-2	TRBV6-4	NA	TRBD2	CASSETSGNTGELFF	TGTGCCAGCAGTGAGACTAGCGGGAACACCGGGGAGCTGTTTTTT
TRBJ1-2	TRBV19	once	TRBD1	CASRRPSDRGHGYTF	TGTGCCAGTAGGAGGCCCTCAGACAGGGGACATGGCTACACCTTC
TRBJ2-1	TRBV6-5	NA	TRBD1	CASSLGTVIDNEQFF	TGTGCCAGCAGTCTTGGGACAGTGATTGACAATGAGCAGTTCTTC
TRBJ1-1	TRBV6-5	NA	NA	CASSPRQPNTEAFF	TGTGCCAGCAGCCCCAGGCAGCCAAACACTGAAGCTTTCTTT
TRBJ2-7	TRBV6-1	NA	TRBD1	CASSEGTGGVLFYF	TGTGCCAGCAGTGAGGGGACAGGGGGTGTCCTTTTTTACTTC
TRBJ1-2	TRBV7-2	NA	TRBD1	CASSSDRQGAYYGYTF	TGTGCCAGCAGCTCCGATCGACAGGGGGCATACTATGGCTACACCTTC